The 8 T cell receptor beta chains presented below share a single source sample, sequenced in a study of cytomegalovirus exposure and HLA in healthy donors. Amplification used 60 Vbeta primers and 13 Jbeta primers. Assay used: immunoSEQ multiplex PCR; TCRdb lists only in-frame clones, some missing. The sample includes under 200,000 clones, over 75% of them seen just once. Sequencing input: PBMCs. The receptors were gathered from a man aged 55 to 70 in good health and CMV-seronegative.

This clone appeared a few times. CDR3 DNA: TGTGCCAGCACTTATAACACTGAAGCTTTCTTT. It translates to CASTYNTEAFF. J is TRBJ1-1 and V is TRBV2; D gene ambiguous. The CDR3 runs 11 residues. Per the germline V gene, CDR1 is SNHLY and CDR2 is FYNNEI. V shed 7 bases and J shed 2 bases, with 5 bases lying between them.

The rearrangement uses TRBV9 and TRBJ1-3; D is undetermined. V was cut by 1 base and J by 0 bases, with 11 bases left in between. The length of the CDR3 is 16 residues. The germline V gene has CDR1 SGDLS and CDR2 YYNGEE. The CDR3 is CASSVQTQSSGNTIYF. CDR3 DNA: TGTGCCAGCAGCGTACAGACTCAGAGCTCTGGAAACACCATATATTTT. Complete variable domain (other parts from reference TRBV9 and TRBJ1-3): DSGVTQTPKHLITATGQRVTLRCSPRSGDLSVYWYQQSLDQGLQFLIQYYNGEERAKGNILERFSAQQFPDLHSELNLSSLELGDSALYFCASSVQTQSSGNTIYFGEGSWLTVV.

This clone occurred once. The chain links TRBV30 to TRBJ1-6; TRBD1 is a possible D gene (5 bases). The CDR3 loop spans 14 amino acids. Germline loops: CDR1 GTSNPN, CDR2 SVGIG (reference sequence). Trimming shortened V by 4 bases and J by 7 bases, and 14 bases separated the two germline ends. The CDR3 bases are TGTGCCTGGAATTGGGGGGGAAACAATTCACCCCTCCACTTT. It codes for CAWNWGGNNSPLHF.

The chain links TRBV10-3 to TRBJ2-2, with 15 bases that match TRBD2. CDR3 length: 18 amino acids. CDR1 and CDR2 (germline): ENHRY, SYGVKD. The J segment lost 5 bases and the V segment lost 8 bases, leaving 12 bases of the junction unmatched. This chain's CDR3 is CAIGDPGLAGGGTGELFF. As DNA, the CDR3 is TGTGCCATCGGGGATCCGGGACTAGCGGGAGGAGGTACCGGGGAGCTGTTTTTT.

The chain couples TRBV10-3 to TRBJ2-3; TRBD2 matches at 7 bases. This CDR3 is 15 amino acids long. Germline V lookup: CDR1 ENHRY, CDR2 SYGVKD. Trimming removed 6 bases from V and 0 bases from J; junction bases left unmatched: 6. The CDR3 bases are TGTGCCATCAGGGCTAGCGGTTCTAGCACAGATACGCAGTATTTT. It is translated as CAIRASGSSTDTQYF.

Only one count was recorded for this clone. This rearrangement joins TRBV7-9 to TRBJ2-7; 10 positions match TRBD2. This CDR3 region has 16 residues. CDR1 is SEHNR and CDR2 is FQNEAQ in the germline V gene (reference sequence). The V and J ends lost 5 bases and 3 bases, in that order; junction bases with no gene match: 10. Here the CDR3 reads CASSPISGRPDYEQYF. CDR3 sequence (DNA): TGTGCCAGCAGCCCTATTAGCGGGAGGCCTGACTACGAGCAGTACTTC.

This chain uses TRBV6-5 with TRBJ2-7; D gene ambiguous. Trimming took off 5 bases at V and 3 bases at J, with 11 bases between the two ends. From germline, CDR1 is MNHEY and CDR2 SVGAGI. The CDR3 loop spans 13 amino acids. Here the CDR3 reads CASSPLSSYEQYF. The CDR3 nucleotides read TGTGCCAGCAGTCCCCTATCGAGCTACGAGCAGTACTTC.

The chain links TRBV10-3 to TRBJ2-7, with D perhaps matching TRBD2 (7 bases). Germline values: CDR1 ENHRY, CDR2 SYGVKD. The V and J ends lost 4 bases and 1 base respectively, with 23 bases between them. The length of the CDR3 is 18 residues. The chain's CDR3 is CAISAKGQSGDYSYEQYF. The CDR3 coding sequence is TGTGCCATCAGTGCTAAGGGACAAAGCGGGGATTATTCCTACGAGCAGTACTTC.